The 9 T cell receptor beta chains reported below all come from one sample, sequenced in a study of CD8+CD57+ T cells in acquired aplastic anemia. TCR beta VDJ and CDR3 profiles were obtained from a genomic DNA template. TCRdb fed the reads into MiXCR, producing one record per CDR3 protein. Among some 120,000 distinct CDR3 sequences listed, 45% to 60% were seen once. CD8+CD57+ cell expansion, shown by flow cytometry, had occurred in the patients selected for sequencing. Material: sorted CD4+, CD8+, or CD8+CD57+ T cells (not recorded which) from PBMCs. These receptors were obtained from a human donor with aplastic anemia.

The rearrangement uses TRBV7-9 and TRBJ1-2; no definite D call. Trimming removed 5 bases at V and 6 bases at J, with 19 bases between. Germline CDR1 reads SEHNR; CDR2 reads FQNEAQ (reference sequence). The CDR3 extends over 15 amino acids. CDR3 nucleotide sequence: TGTGCCAGCAGCCCCCGTGAGGGAGCCCGGAATGGCTACACCTTC. Translated: CASSPREGARNGYTF.

V gene TRBV2 combines with J gene TRBJ1-2; tentatively, D is TRBD1 (6 bases). The V gene lost 5 bases and the J gene lost 0 bases, with 10 bases spanning the gap. CDR1 and CDR2 (germline): SNHLY, FYNNEI. CDR3 size: 14 residues. The CDR3 sequence: CASSTGQSNYGYTF. In DNA form, the CDR3 reads TGTGCCAGCAGTACCGGACAGTCTAACTATGGCTACACCTTC.

This clonotype was detected a few times. The rearrangement uses TRBV7-8 and TRBJ2-7; perhaps TRBD2 as D (6 bases). Germline V gives CDR1 SGHVS, CDR2 FQNEAQ. The length of the CDR3 is 15 residues. V lost 1 base, J lost 3 bases, and 13 bases lay in between. The CDR3 reads CASSLVRDSSYEQYF. In nucleotides, the CDR3 is TGTGCCAGCAGCTTAGTCCGGGACTCGAGCTACGAGCAGTACTTC.

This clonotype was recorded once. The V and J genes are TRBV6-1 and TRBJ1-2; D is undetermined. Germline assignment: CDR1 MNHNS and CDR2 SASEGT. The CDR3 contains 12 residues. V lost 6 bases and J 4 bases, leaving 9 bases between the germline ends. This chain's CDR3 is CASRNIGYGYTF. DNA of the CDR3: TGTGCCAGCAGGAACATTGGCTATGGCTACACCTTC.

This clonotype was seen at least ten times. The rearrangement links TRBV4-1 to TRBJ1-6; D call uncertain. Germline lookup yields CDR1 MGHRA and CDR2 YSYEKL. This CDR3 is built from 15 residues. Trimming removed 2 bases at V and 6 bases at J, with 11 bases between. The CDR3 coding sequence is TGCGCCAGCAGCCAACCGACCACGGGTAATTCACCCCTCCACTTT. This codes for CASSQPTTGNSPLHF.

This clonotype was counted at least ten times. J is TRBJ2-7 and V is TRBV5-4; D call uncertain. V shed 1 base and J shed 2 bases, with 7 bases lying between them. Per the germline V gene, CDR1 is SGHNT and CDR2 is YYREEE (reference sequence). The CDR3 runs to 13 residues. CDR3: CASSLSPTYEQYF. In DNA, the CDR3 is TGTGCCAGCAGCTTGTCACCGACCTACGAGCAGTACTTC.

The rearrangement joins TRBV7-2 to TRBJ1-6; weak D call: TRBD1 (6 bases). V lost 4 bases and J lost 8, with 12 bases in between. The V gene's germline CDR1 is SGHTA and CDR2 FQGNSA. The CDR3 totals 14 residues. DNA for the CDR3: TGTGCCAGCAGCTCAGGGGTCTCGCATTCACCCCTCCACTTT. Translating gives CASSSGVSHSPLHF.

For this clonotype: A clone one base away is much larger, so this may be a read error. CDR3 loop: CACSRGGTEAFF. The CDR3 DNA reads TGTGCCTGCAGCAGGGGTGGGACTGAAGCTTTCTTT. The chain carries TRBV5-6 and TRBJ1-1; the D gene is possibly TRBD1 (6 bases). The CDR3 sequence is 12 residues long. In germline, CDR1 is SGHDT, CDR2 YYEEEE.

This clonotype has ten or more counts. The chain combines TRBV19 with TRBJ1-2; 11 nucleotides line up with TRBD1. V trimming: 4 bases; J trimming: 4 bases; junction bases outside the gene matches: 8. CDR3 size: 16 residues. Germline CDR1 and CDR2: LNHDA and SQIVND (reference sequence). CDR3 sequence reads: CASSTLGTGGIYGYTF. CDR3 nucleotide sequence: TGTGCCAGTAGTACCCTAGGGACAGGGGGAATCTATGGCTACACCTTC.